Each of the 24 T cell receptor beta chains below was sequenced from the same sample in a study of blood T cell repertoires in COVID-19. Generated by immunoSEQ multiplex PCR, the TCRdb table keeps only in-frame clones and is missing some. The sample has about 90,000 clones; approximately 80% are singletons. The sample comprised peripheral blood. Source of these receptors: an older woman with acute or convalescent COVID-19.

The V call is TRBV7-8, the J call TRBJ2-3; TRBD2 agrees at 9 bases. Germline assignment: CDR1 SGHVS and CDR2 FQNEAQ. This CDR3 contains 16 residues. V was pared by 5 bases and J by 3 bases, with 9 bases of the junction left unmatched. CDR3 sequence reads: CASSPMVSGRTDTQYF. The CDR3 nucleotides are TGTGCCAGCAGCCCGATGGTTAGCGGGAGAACAGATACGCAGTATTTT.

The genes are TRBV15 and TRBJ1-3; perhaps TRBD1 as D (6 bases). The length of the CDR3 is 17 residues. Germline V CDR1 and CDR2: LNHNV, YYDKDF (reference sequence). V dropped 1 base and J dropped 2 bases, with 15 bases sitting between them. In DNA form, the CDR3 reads TGTGCCACCAGCAGAGTTCGGGGGGCGAACCCTGGAAACACCATATATTTT. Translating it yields CATSRVRGANPGNTIYF.

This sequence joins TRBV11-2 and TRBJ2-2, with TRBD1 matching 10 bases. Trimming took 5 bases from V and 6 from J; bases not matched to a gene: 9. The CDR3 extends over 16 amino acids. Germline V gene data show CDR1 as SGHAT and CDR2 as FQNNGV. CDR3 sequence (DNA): TGTGCCAGCAGCCTTCGACAGGGGGCTAGGGCCGGGGAGCTGTTTTTT. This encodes CASSLRQGARAGELFF.

The CDR3 nucleotides are TGTGCCAGCAGCTTACGGGGCGGGGAGCTGTTTTTT. As protein: CASSLRGGELFF. The chain links TRBV7-3 to TRBJ2-2, with D perhaps TRBD2 (5 bases). Trimming stripped 2 bases from V and 7 bases from J, with 5 bases between. The germline V gene has CDR1 SGHTA and CDR2 FQGTGA. This CDR3 contains 12 residues. Using reference TRBV7-3 and TRBJ2-2 for the parts outside the CDR3, the full variable domain is GAGVSQTPSNKVTEKGKYVELRCDPISGHTALYWYRQSLGQGPEFLIYFQGTGAADDSGLPNDRFFAVRPEGSVSTLKIQRTERGDSAVYLCASSLRGGELFFGEGSRLTVL.

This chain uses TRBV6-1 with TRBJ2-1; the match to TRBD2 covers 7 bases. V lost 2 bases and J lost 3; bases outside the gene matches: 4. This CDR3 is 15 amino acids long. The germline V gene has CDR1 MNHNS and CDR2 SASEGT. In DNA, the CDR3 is TGTGCCAGCAGTGAATTTGGCGGGAGCTACAATGAGCAGTTCTTC. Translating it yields CASSEFGGSYNEQFF.

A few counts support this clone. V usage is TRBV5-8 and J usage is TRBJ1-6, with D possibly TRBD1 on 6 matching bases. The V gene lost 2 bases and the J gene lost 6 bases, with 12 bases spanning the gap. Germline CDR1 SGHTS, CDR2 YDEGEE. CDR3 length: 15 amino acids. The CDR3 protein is CASSLVGGSNSPLHF. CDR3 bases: TGTGCCAGCAGCTTAGTAGGGGGAAGTAATTCACCCCTCCACTTT.

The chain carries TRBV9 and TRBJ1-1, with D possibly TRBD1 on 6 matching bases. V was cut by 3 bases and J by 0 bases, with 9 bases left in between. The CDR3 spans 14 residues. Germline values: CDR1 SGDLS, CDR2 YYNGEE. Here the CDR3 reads CASSAGTLNTEAFF. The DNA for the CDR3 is TGTGCCAGCAGCGCCGGGACACTGAACACTGAAGCTTTCTTT.

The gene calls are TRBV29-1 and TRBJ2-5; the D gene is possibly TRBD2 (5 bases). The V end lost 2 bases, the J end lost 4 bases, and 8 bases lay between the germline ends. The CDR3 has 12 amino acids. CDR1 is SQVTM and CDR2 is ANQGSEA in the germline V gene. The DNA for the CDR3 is TGCAGCGTTGAAACCGGGATAGAGACCCAGTACTTC. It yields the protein CSVETGIETQYF.

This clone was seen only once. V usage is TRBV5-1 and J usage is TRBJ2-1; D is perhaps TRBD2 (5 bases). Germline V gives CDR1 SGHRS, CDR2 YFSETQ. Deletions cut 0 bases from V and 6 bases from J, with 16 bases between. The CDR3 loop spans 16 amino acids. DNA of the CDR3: TGCGCCAGCAGCTTGGTTATTGGATTGGGAGCCAATGAGCAGTTCTTC. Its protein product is CASSLVIGLGANEQFF.

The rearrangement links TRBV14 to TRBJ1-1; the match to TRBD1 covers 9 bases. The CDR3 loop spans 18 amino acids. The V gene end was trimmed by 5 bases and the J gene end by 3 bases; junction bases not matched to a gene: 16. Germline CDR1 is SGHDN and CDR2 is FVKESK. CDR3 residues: CASSTPTGGLGRHTEAFF. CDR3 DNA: TGTGCCAGCAGCACGCCGACAGGGGGGCTCGGTCGACACACTGAAGCTTTCTTT.

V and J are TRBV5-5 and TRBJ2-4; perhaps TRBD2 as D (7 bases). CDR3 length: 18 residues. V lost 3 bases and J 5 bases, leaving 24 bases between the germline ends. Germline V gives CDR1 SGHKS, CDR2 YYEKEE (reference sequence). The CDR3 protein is CASSSPGVGGGWENIQYF. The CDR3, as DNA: TGTGCCAGCAGCTCCCCAGGGGTCGGCGGGGGCTGGGAAAACATTCAGTACTTC. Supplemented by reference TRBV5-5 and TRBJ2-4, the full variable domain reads DAGVTQSPTHLIKTRGQQVTLRCSPISGHKSVSWYQQVLGQGPQFIFQYYEKEERGRGNFPDRFSARQFPNYSSELNVNALLLGDSALYLCASSSPGVGGGWENIQYFGAGTRLSVL.

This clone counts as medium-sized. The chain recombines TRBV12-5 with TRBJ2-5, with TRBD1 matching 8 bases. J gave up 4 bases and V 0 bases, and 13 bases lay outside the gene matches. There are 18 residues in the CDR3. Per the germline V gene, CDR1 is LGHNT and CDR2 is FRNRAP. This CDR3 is CASGLVLVRGREGETQYF. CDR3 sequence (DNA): TGTGCTAGTGGTTTGGTACTGGTCAGGGGGCGAGAGGGAGAGACCCAGTACTTC.

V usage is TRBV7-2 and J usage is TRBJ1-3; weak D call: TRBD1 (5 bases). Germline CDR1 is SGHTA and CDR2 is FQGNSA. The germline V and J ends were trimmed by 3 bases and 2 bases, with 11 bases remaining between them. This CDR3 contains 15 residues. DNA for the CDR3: TGTGCCAGCAGCTTCAGGGATAGCACTGGAAACACCATATATTTT. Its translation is CASSFRDSTGNTIYF.

This CDR3 reads CASSSGGGSFYNEQFF. The CDR3 DNA reads TGCGCCAGCAGTTCAGGAGGAGGAAGTTTTTACAATGAGCAGTTCTTC. The chain carries TRBV5-1 and TRBJ2-1; maybe TRBD2 (5 bases). The germline V gene encodes CDR1 SGHRS and CDR2 YFSETQ. Trimming stripped 5 bases from V and 4 bases from J, with 19 bases between. This CDR3 region has 16 residues. Based on the CDR3 plus reference TRBV5-1 and TRBJ2-1, the full variable domain is KAGVTQTPRYLIKTRGQQVTLSCSPISGHRSVSWYQQTPGQGLQFLFEYFSETQRNKGNFPGRFSGRQFSNSRSEMNVSTLELGDSALYLCASSSGGGSFYNEQFFGPGTRLTVL.

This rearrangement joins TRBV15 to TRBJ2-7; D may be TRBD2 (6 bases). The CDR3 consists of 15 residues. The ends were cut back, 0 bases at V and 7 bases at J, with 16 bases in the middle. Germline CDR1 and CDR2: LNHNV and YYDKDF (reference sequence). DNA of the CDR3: TGTGCCACCAGCAGAGATGGATGGGTGGAGGGGGAGCAGTACTTC. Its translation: CATSRDGWVEGEQYF.

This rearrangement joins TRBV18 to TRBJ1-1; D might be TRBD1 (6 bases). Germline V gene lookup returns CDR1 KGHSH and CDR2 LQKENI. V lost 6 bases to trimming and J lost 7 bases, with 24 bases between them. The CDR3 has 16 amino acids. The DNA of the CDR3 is TGTGCCAGCTCCCCCCCAGTCTCACCAGGGGCGGTTGAAGCTTTCTTT. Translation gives CASSPPVSPGAVEAFF.

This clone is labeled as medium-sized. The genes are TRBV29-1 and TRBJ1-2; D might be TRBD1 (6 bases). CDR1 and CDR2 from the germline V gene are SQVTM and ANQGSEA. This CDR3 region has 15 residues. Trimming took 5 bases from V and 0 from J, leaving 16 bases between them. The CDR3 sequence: CSVPSGGLTNYGYTF. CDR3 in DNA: TGCAGCGTTCCCTCCGGGGGGCTCACTAACTATGGCTACACCTTC.

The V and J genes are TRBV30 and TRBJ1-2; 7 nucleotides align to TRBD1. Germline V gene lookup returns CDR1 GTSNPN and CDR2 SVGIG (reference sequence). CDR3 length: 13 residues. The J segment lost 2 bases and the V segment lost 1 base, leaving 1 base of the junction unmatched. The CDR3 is CAWSATGNYGYTF. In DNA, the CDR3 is TGTGCCTGGAGTGCGACAGGGAACTATGGCTACACCTTC. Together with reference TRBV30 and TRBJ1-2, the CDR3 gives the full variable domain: SQTIHQWPATLVQPVGSPLSLECTVEGTSNPNLYWYRQAAGRGLQLLFYSVGIGQISSEVPQNLSASRPQDRQFILSSKKLLLSDSGFYLCAWSATGNYGYTFGSGTRLTVV.

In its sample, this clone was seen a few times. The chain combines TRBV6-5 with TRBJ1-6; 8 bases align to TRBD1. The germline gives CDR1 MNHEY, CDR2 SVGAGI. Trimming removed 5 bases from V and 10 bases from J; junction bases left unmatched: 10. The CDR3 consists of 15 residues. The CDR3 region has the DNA TGTGCCAGCAGTAGACAGGGGCGCCAAGAATCACCCCTCCACTTT. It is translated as CASSRQGRQESPLHF.

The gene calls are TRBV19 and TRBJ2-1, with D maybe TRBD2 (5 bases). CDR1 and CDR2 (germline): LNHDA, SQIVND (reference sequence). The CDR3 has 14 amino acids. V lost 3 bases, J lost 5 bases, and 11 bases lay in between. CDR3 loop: CASSILGSDNEQFF. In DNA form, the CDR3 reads TGTGCCAGTAGTATTTTGGGGAGCGACAATGAGCAGTTCTTC.

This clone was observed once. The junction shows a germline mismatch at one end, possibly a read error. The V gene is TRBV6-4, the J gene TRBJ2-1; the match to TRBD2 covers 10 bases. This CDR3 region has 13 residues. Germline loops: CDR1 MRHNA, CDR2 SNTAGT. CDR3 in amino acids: CASSGGLAGDSVF. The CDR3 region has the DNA TGTGCCAGCAGTGGGGGGCTAGCGGGAGATTCGGTCTTC.

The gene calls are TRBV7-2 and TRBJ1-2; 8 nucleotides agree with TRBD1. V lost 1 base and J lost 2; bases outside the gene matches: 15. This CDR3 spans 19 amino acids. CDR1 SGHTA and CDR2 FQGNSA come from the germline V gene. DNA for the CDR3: TGTGCCAGCAGCTTAGTGGGAGGCGCCCGGACAGGGAACAACTATGGCTACACCTTC. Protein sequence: CASSLVGGARTGNNYGYTF.

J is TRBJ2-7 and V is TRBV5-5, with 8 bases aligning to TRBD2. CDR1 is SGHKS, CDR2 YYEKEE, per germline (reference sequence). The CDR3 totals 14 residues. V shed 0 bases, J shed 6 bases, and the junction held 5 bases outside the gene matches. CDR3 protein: CASSLVSGSREQYF. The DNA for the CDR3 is TGTGCCAGCAGCTTGGTCAGCGGGAGCCGCGAGCAGTACTTC.

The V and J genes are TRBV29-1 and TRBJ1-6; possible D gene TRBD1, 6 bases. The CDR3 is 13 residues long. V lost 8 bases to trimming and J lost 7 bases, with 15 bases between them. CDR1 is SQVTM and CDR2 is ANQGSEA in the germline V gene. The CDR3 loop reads CSIKQGYNSPLHF. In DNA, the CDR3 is TGCAGCATCAAACAGGGATACAATTCACCCCTCCACTTT.